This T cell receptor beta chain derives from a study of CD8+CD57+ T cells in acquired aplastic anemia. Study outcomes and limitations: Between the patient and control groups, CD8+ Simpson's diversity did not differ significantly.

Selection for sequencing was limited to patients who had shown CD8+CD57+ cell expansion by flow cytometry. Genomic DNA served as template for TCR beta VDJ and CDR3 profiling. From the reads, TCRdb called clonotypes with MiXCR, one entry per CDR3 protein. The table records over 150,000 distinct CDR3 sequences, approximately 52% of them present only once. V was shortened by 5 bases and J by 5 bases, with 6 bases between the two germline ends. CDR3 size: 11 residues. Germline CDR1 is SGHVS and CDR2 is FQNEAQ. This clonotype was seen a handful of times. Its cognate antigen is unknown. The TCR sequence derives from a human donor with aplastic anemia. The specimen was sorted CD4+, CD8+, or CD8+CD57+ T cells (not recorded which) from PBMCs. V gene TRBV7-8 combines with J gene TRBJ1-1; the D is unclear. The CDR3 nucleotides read TGTGCCAGCAGCCCCGGGACTGAAGCTTTCTTT. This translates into CASSPGTEAFF.